The source of this T cell receptor (beta chain) is a study of blood T cell repertoires in COVID-19. Across the study: The United States, Italy and Spain were the sources of the acute and convalescent COVID-19 samples. PBMCs, B-cell-depleted T cells, or T cells provided the cDNA or gDNA that made up the material.

This CDR3 contains 15 residues. V lost 3 bases and J lost 9, with 16 bases in between. Germline V gene sequence: CDR1 SGDLS, CDR2 YYNGEE. In the authors' methods: Nucleated cell number was recorded as an estimate derived from reference gene primer amplification. This table comes from immunoSEQ multiplex PCR, and its TCRdb copy is limited to in-frame clones, with some not included. That table furnishes V, J and clone size, whereas the DNA furnished D and trimming. This table has about 120,000 clones, around 87% appearing once. The TCR sequence derives from an older woman with acute or convalescent COVID-19. The chain recombines TRBV9 with TRBJ1-6; possible D gene TRBD1, 5 bases. The source material was peripheral blood. This CDR3 reads CASSARAGMASPLHF. The CDR3 region has the DNA TGTGCCAGCAGCGCCAGGGCAGGGATGGCTTCACCCCTCCACTTT. Based on the CDR3 plus reference TRBV9 and TRBJ1-6, the full variable domain is DSGVTQTPKHLITATGQRVTLRCSPRSGDLSVYWYQQSLDQGLQFLIQYYNGEERAKGNILERFSAQQFPDLHSELNLSSLELGDSALYFCASSARAGMASPLHFGNGTRLTVT.